A single sample is the source of the 20 T cell receptor beta chains below, sequenced in a study of cytomegalovirus exposure and HLA in healthy donors. The PCR made use of 60 Vbeta and 13 Jbeta primers. Sequencing used immunoSEQ multiplex PCR; TCRdb keeps in-frame clones, though not all of them. The repertoire includes 150,000 to 200,000 clones, roughly 78% of them detected once, and around 3.1% sits in the top ten. The sequencing input was PBMCs. These receptors were collected from a woman between 40 and 55 years old in good health and CMV-seronegative.

The sample holds a few counts of this clone. The rearrangement links TRBV28 to TRBJ1-2; D is perhaps TRBD1 (5 bases). This CDR3 region has 14 residues. Germline lookup yields CDR1 MDHEN and CDR2 SYDVKM. V lost 7 bases and J 2 bases, leaving 14 bases between the germline ends. The CDR3 spells CASTQAGSNYGYTF. The CDR3 DNA sequence: TGTGCCAGCACCCAGGCAGGGTCGAACTATGGCTACACCTTC.

V and J are TRBV4-1 and TRBJ2-7; TRBD1 agrees at 10 bases. Germline CDR1 is MGHRA and CDR2 is YSYEKL. V dropped 3 bases and J dropped 7; count of bases not matched to a gene: 6. The CDR3 is 14 amino acids. The CDR3 spells CASSHWGQGNEQYF. DNA for the CDR3: TGCGCCAGCAGCCATTGGGGACAGGGGAATGAGCAGTACTTC.

This chain uses TRBV6-1 with TRBJ1-2, with 12 bases identical to TRBD1. The junction had 9 bases not matched to a gene; V was cut back by 3 bases and J by 1 base. From germline, CDR1 is MNHNS and CDR2 SASEGT. This CDR3 comprises 18 residues. CDR3 DNA: TGTGCCAGCAGTGATTGGGGACAGGGGGCGAGGAGTAACTATGGCTACACCTTC. It is translated as CASSDWGQGARSNYGYTF.

This clone came up once. The CDR3 sequence: CASSEMGQAGQPQHF. CDR3 sequence (DNA): TGTGCCAGCAGTGAGATGGGACAGGCGGGGCAGCCCCAGCATTTT. The rearrangement uses TRBV6-1 and TRBJ1-5, with TRBD1 matching 8 bases. Germline assignment: CDR1 MNHNS and CDR2 SASEGT. The CDR3 extends over 15 amino acids. With V trimmed by 3 bases and J by 7 bases, 8 bases remained unmatched.

The genes are TRBV5-1 and TRBJ1-1; 7 nucleotides match TRBD1. CDR1 is SGHRS, CDR2 YFSETQ, per germline. The CDR3 has 16 amino acids. Trimming at V came to 4 bases and at J to 6 bases, leaving 15 bases not matched to a gene. CDR3 amino acids: CASSLTVTGRKAEAFF. DNA of the CDR3: TGCGCCAGCAGCCTCACAGTGACAGGGCGGAAGGCTGAAGCTTTCTTT.

Here the CDR3 reads CASSLSDGQGVVGTNEKLFF. CDR3 coding DNA: TGTGCCAGCAGCTTGTCCGACGGACAGGGGGTCGTCGGGACTAATGAAAAACTGTTTTTT. This rearrangement joins TRBV5-5 to TRBJ1-4; 10 bases map to TRBD1. The CDR3 length is 20 residues. The V segment lost 1 base and the J segment 2 bases; nucleotides outside the gene matches: 14. Germline CDR1 reads SGHKS; CDR2 reads YYEKEE (reference sequence).

The rearrangement uses TRBV5-1 and TRBJ2-6; TRBD1 matches at 7 bases. This CDR3 region has 18 residues. Germline trimming cut 4 bases from V and 0 bases from J; bases unmatched to any gene: 10. Germline loops: CDR1 SGHRS, CDR2 YFSETQ. The chain's CDR3 is CASSLPTGIYSGANVLTF. CDR3 nucleotide sequence: TGCGCCAGCAGCCTCCCGACAGGGATCTACTCTGGGGCCAACGTCCTGACTTTC.

The sample holds a few counts of this clone. The chain uses TRBV7-9 and TRBJ2-1, with 11 bases identical to TRBD2. The CDR3 extends over 16 amino acids. The germline gives CDR1 SEHNR, CDR2 FQNEAQ (reference sequence). V lost 1 base, J lost 8 bases, and 7 bases stayed unmatched. The CDR3 region has the DNA TGTGCCAGCAGCTTAGGGCTAGCGGGGGGCCCGGATGAGCAGTTCTTC. Translation: CASSLGLAGGPDEQFF.

The J gene is TRBJ1-4, the V gene TRBV6-6; D not certain. Germline values: CDR1 MNHNY, CDR2 SVGAGI (reference sequence). Trimming pared 2 bases from V and 7 bases from J, leaving 11 bases between. This CDR3 is built from 14 residues. Here the CDR3 DNA reads TGTGCCAGCAGTTACGGTTCGTCTAGTGAAAAACTGTTTTTT. It translates to CASSYGSSSEKLFF.

The genes are TRBV2 and TRBJ2-5; 8 positions agree with TRBD1. This CDR3 spans 11 amino acids. Per the germline V gene, CDR1 is SNHLY and CDR2 is FYNNEI. Trimming took 6 bases from V and 8 from J; bases not matched to a gene: 2. The chain's CDR3 is CASSGQGTQYF. DNA for the CDR3: TGTGCCAGCAGCGGACAGGGAACCCAGTACTTC.

This clone was seen just once. The rearrangement uses TRBV6-7 and TRBJ2-7; D is perhaps TRBD1 (6 bases). TRBV6-7 is known as an ORF, though its function is uncertain. Between the trimmed V and J ends, which lost 2 bases and 3 bases, there was a span of 11 bases. The CDR3 covers 14 residues. The CDR3 here is CASSYRDMYYEQYF. CDR3 bases: TGTGCCAGCAGTTACCGGGACATGTACTACGAGCAGTACTTC.

The genes are TRBV7-9 and TRBJ2-5; 8 nucleotides match TRBD2. With V trimmed by 1 base and J by 3 bases, 4 bases remained unmatched. The CDR3 consists of 15 residues. Germline V gene data show CDR1 as SEHNR and CDR2 as FQNEAQ (reference sequence). This CDR3 reads CASSLVAGGKETQYF. CDR3 DNA sequence: TGTGCCAGCAGCTTAGTCGCGGGGGGAAAAGAGACCCAGTACTTC.

This clone was recorded a few times. The gene calls are TRBV5-6 and TRBJ2-1, with D tentatively TRBD1 (6 bases). The CDR3 runs 16 residues. V was cut by 2 bases and J by 5 bases, with 17 bases left in between. Germline V gives CDR1 SGHDT, CDR2 YYEEEE. The CDR3 DNA follows: TGTGCCAGCAGCTTCAGTAGGGGGTTTTTGGACAATGAGCAGTTCTTC. Amino acid sequence: CASSFSRGFLDNEQFF. The full variable domain, with the rest looked up from reference TRBV5-6 and TRBJ2-1, is DAGVTQSPTHLIKTRGQQVTLRCSPKSGHDTVSWYQQALGQGPQFIFQYYEEEERQRGNFPDRFSGHQFPNYSSELNVNALLLGDSALYLCASSFSRGFLDNEQFFGPGTRLTVL.

The chain is built from TRBV28 and TRBJ2-5; 7 bases align to TRBD2. V lost 5 bases to trimming and J lost 2 bases; unmatched junction nucleotides: 2. CDR1 MDHEN and CDR2 SYDVKM come from the germline V gene. The CDR3 sequence is 13 residues long. The CDR3, as DNA: TGTGCCAGCAGTCCCGGGGGGCAAGAGACCCAGTACTTC. Its translation is CASSPGGQETQYF.

Comment on this clone: The same CDR3 can be traced to other DNA sequences in this sample. The chain employs TRBV27 and TRBJ2-2; D remains ambiguous. The CDR3 is made up of 12 amino acids. Trimming shortened V by 3 bases and J by 4 bases, and 3 bases separated the two germline ends. CDR1 and CDR2 (germline): MNHEY, SMNVEV (reference sequence). The CDR3 sequence is CASSFSTGELFF. CDR3 DNA sequence: TGTGCCAGCAGTTTCAGCACCGGGGAGCTGTTTTTT.

This clone was picked up a small number of times. V and J are TRBV7-9 and TRBJ1-1, with D unclear. Germline CDR1 SEHNR, CDR2 FQNEAQ (reference sequence). V lost 5 bases and J 0 bases, leaving 4 bases between the germline ends. The CDR3 totals 12 residues. As DNA, the CDR3 is TGTGCCAGCAGCACACTGAACACTGAAGCTTTCTTT. Translating it yields CASSTLNTEAFF.

The J gene is TRBJ1-1, the V gene TRBV19; no firm D call. The CDR3 is made up of 15 amino acids. The germline CDR1 and CDR2 sequences are LNHDA and SQIVND (reference sequence). The V end lost 2 bases, the J end lost 5 bases, and 15 bases lay between the germline ends. The CDR3 DNA reads TGTGCCAGTAGTATAATATCGACGGGGAGGACTGAAGCTTTCTTT. Amino acids: CASSIISTGRTEAFF. The full variable domain, with the rest looked up from reference TRBV19 and TRBJ1-1, is DGGITQSPKYLFRKEGQNVTLSCEQNLNHDAMYWYRQDPGQGLRLIYYSQIVNDFQKGDIAEGYSVSREKKESFPLTVTSAQKNPTAFYLCASSIISTGRTEAFFGQGTRLTVV.

The table lists this clone with a few counts. The gene calls are TRBV27 and TRBJ1-1; TRBD1 matches at 8 bases. Germline V lookup: CDR1 MNHEY, CDR2 SMNVEV (reference sequence). J gave up 3 bases and V 5 bases, and 2 bases lay outside the gene matches. CDR3 length: 13 residues. CDR3 DNA: TGTGCCAGCAGTCTGACAGGGGACACTGAAGCTTTCTTT. Amino acids: CASSLTGDTEAFF.

V is TRBV7-9 and J is TRBJ1-6; no definite D call. Trimming cost V 4 bases and J 10 bases, with 11 bases left between them. The germline CDR1 and CDR2 sequences are SEHNR and FQNEAQ (reference sequence). The CDR3 consists of 13 residues. CDR3 bases: TGTGCCAGCAGCTCGTTAACAAACTCACCCCTCCACTTT. Its protein is CASSSLTNSPLHF.

In this sample, this clone turned up a few times. The chain links TRBV10-2 to TRBJ1-1, with 11 nucleotides matching TRBD1. Germline V gene sequence: CDR1 WSHSY, CDR2 SAAADI. This CDR3 spans 13 amino acids. After removal of 7 bases from V and 5 bases from J, the junction contained 3 bases not matched to a gene. The CDR3 coding sequence is TGCGCCAGCAAGGACAGGGGGCGTACTGAAGCTTTCTTT. As protein: CASKDRGRTEAFF.